These T cell receptor beta chains were read from a single sample in a study of monozygotic twins with inflammatory bowel disease. TCRdb reprocessed the 5' RACE reads and keeps a single row for each CDR3 protein, giving no DNA. In total, the table holds around 410,000 distinct CDR3 sequences. The sequenced sample was blood. The source is a human donor with ulcerative colitis or Crohn's disease, or a healthy co-twin of an affected twin (not recorded which). Each CDR3 is given with its conserved first and last residue. Each record gives: J gene, V gene, CDR3 protein.

TRBJ2-7,TRBV6-2/TRBV6-3,CASRWKQGSYEQYF
TRBJ1-2,TRBV5-1,CASSQQGSGYTF
TRBJ2-5,TRBV7-2,CASSNARQETQYF
TRBJ2-2,TRBV10-3,CAISERRPNTGELFF
TRBJ2-2,TRBV6-1,CASSPGGATGELFF
TRBJ2-1,TRBV28,CASSSPGTASINEQFF
TRBJ2-7,TRBV20-1,CSATPADRAGEPYEQYF
TRBJ2-1,TRBV6-2/TRBV6-3,CASSYPAWSPPYNEQFF
TRBJ2-1,TRBV5-4,CASSFLLAVSSYNEQFF
TRBJ2-7,TRBV27,CASSFGTSGSREQYF
TRBJ2-3,TRBV9,CASSVGLAGADTQYF
TRBJ2-1,TRBV5-6,CASRVLAGGPNEQFF
TRBJ2-1,TRBV7-2,CASHRGGSEVEQFF
TRBJ2-7,TRBV5-5,CASSLGATSETYEQYF
TRBJ2-5,TRBV5-1,CASDRTEETQYF
TRBJ2-1,TRBV5-1,CASQGYNEQFF
TRBJ2-5,TRBV28,CASTSGTGTPQETQYF
TRBJ2-3,TRBV4-3,CASSQGGASTDTQYF
TRBJ2-2,TRBV6-1,CASRAGTSNTGELFF
TRBJ1-1,TRBV3-1,CASSQDGEGGGRTEAFF
TRBJ2-2,TRBV6-1,CASSRTTKTGELFF
TRBJ2-5,TRBV7-2,CASSLAAETQYF
TRBJ1-1,TRBV5-1,CASSFSSGGGAEAFF
TRBJ1-1,TRBV18,CASSPQRQTSVEAFF
TRBJ2-1,TRBV9,CASSVTGGRWRGDSYNEQFF
TRBJ2-3,TRBV7-2,CASSLMPTDTQYF
TRBJ1-2,TRBV28,CASSLPVGGGAGYTF
TRBJ2-6,TRBV11-1,CASSLGSLAGSSGANVLTF
TRBJ1-2,TRBV6-6,CASSPRQYYGYTF
TRBJ1-2,TRBV11-2,CASSLNRGGGYGYTF
TRBJ1-1,TRBV6-1,CASSVSANTEAFF
TRBJ1-4,TRBV4-1,CASSQDRQLRTNEKLFF
TRBJ1-6,TRBV28,CASSFLDRVGSPLHF
TRBJ2-3,TRBV28,CASSTRDRGVDTQYF
TRBJ1-2,TRBV9,CASSVATRGSYGYTF
TRBJ2-7,TRBV6-5,CASSWDRGREQYF
TRBJ1-1,TRBV20-1,CSARGGATEAFF
TRBJ1-5,TRBV28,CASSLRDSSNQPQHF
TRBJ1-4,TRBV20-1,CSAWTQNEKLFF
TRBJ2-5,TRBV29-1,CSASMREGETQYF
TRBJ2-7,TRBV2,CASTEDSYEQYF
TRBJ2-7,TRBV5-1,CASRPDRGPSYEQYF
TRBJ2-5,TRBV6-5,CASSYRREGYTQYF
TRBJ1-1,TRBV12-3/TRBV12-4,CASKLGVTEAFF
TRBJ2-5,TRBV24-1,CATSDLGTAQETQYF